The TCR beta chain described here comes from a study of CD8+CD57+ T cells in acquired aplastic anemia (dated by TCRdb to between 2017 and 2018). With respect to the entire study: DNA extracted from sorted CD4+ and CD8+ cells had a mean of roughly 3.3 ug, with a range of roughly 0.18 to 27.4 ug. A CD8+CD57+ expansion meant a frequency higher than the mean frequency seen in healthy subjects. The paper as a whole reports these results and caveats: Roughly 30 CD8+ CDR3 sequences were found to be shared between patients and controls, but these sequences appeared to be highly expressed in patients and within the immunodominant clones of the patients. No significant difference in CD8+ Simpson's diversity was found between patients and healthy controls (P=0.060).

Flow cytometry had shown CD8+CD57+ cell expansion in the patients selected for sequencing. Every patient had severe acquired aplastic anemia, diagnosed using the International Study of Aplastic Anemia and Agranulocytosis and Camitta criteria. At the time blood was sampled, none of the patients had received any therapy. The study deep-sequenced TCR repertoires of sorted CD4+ and CD8+ blood T cells from severe aplastic anemia patients and healthy subjects. Patients were enrolled in the USA under clinicaltrials.gov protocols 00001620, 01623167, 00001397, 00071045, 00081523 and 00961064. Ficoll-Paque density gradient centrifugation was used to isolate peripheral blood mononuclear cells. Before DNA extraction, CD4+ and CD8+ T cells were sorted with FACS or magnetic beads. Details on this clonotype: What this receptor recognizes is not known. Within one base of it there is no much larger clone, and no base qualities were kept.

Profiling of TCR beta VDJ combinations and CDR3 sequences used genomic DNA as the template. TCR repertoire sequencing was run on an Illumina HiSeq 2000. The original methods were these. TRBV/TRBJ rearrangement plots, CDR3 size and DJ length profiles, and Simpson's diversity index were used to assess repertoires. The most abundant DNA sequence in the deep sequencing data was taken as the immunodominant clone. CDR3 amino acid sequences were screened for sharing across subjects and were compared with published repertoires and the VDJdb database. The public reads were run again by TCRdb, first through fastp at Q25 and then through MiXCR, and only productive beta chains were kept. Every distinct CDR3 protein forms one entry, paired with its most common genes and DNA. The V and J calls and clone size come from TCRdb's table, not from the authors' own analysis. The sample yields 200,000 to 300,000 distinct CDR3 sequences; around 82% were counted once. The ten most abundant clones make up 35% to 50% of the sample.

This TCR came from a human donor with aplastic anemia. The sequencing input was sorted CD4+, CD8+, or CD8+CD57+ T cells (not recorded which) from PBMCs.

The CDR3 is CASSLGGGSDYQQYV. DNA sequence: TGTGCCAGCAGCTTAGGGGGAGGGTCGGACTACCAGCAGTACGTC. Here the chain combines TRBV7-2 and TRBJ2-7, with 7 bases aligning to TRBD2. The cysteine opens and the valine closes a CDR3 of 15 amino acids. Only CDR3 DNA remains: 45 bases, in frame from the first base. In the germline V gene, CDR1 corresponds to SGHTA and CDR2 to FQGNSA.